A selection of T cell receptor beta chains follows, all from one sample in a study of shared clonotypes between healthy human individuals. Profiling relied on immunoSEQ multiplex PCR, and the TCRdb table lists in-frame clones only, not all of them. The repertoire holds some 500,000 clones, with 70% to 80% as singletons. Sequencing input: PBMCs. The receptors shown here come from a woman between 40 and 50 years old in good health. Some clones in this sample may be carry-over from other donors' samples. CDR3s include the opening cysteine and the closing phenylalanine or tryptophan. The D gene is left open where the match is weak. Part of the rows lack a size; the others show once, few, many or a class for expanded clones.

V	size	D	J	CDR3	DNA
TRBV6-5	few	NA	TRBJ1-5	CASSYRNDQPQHF	TGTGCCAGCAGTTACCGAAATGATCAGCCCCAGCATTTT
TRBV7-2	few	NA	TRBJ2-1	CASSLGGNSFEQFF	TGTGCCAGCAGCTTAGGTGGTAACTCATTTGAGCAGTTCTTC
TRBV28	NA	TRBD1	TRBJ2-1	CASTYWGQGKNEQFF	TGTGCCAGCACCTATTGGGGACAGGGAAAGAATGAGCAGTTCTTC
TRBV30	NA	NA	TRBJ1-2	CAWRGGFNYGYTF	TGTGCCTGGAGGGGTGGCTTTAACTATGGCTACACCTTC
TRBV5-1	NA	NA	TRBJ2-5	CASSLWGFEETQYF	TGCGCCAGCAGCTTGTGGGGATTCGAAGAGACCCAGTACTTC
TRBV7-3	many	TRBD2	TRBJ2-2	CASSRIAGGPYTGELFF	TGTGCCAGCAGCCGAATAGCGGGAGGGCCATACACCGGGGAGCTGTTTTTT
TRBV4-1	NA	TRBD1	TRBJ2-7	CASSPTVDRSAYEQYF	TGCGCCAGCAGCCCGACCGTGGACAGGTCAGCCTACGAGCAGTACTTC
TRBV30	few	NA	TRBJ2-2	CAWNLAPGELFF	TGTGCCTGGAACTTAGCGCCCGGGGAGCTGTTTTTT
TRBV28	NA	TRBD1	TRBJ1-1	CASSLPGTGGVSEAFF	TGTGCCAGCAGTTTACCTGGGACAGGGGGAGTCTCCGAAGCTTTCTTT
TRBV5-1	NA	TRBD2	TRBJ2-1	CASSSLAAYNEQFF	TGCGCCAGCAGTTCACTAGCGGCATACAATGAGCAGTTCTTC
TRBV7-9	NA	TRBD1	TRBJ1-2	CASSLAAGTGLYGYTF	TGTGCCAGCAGCTTAGCCGCCGGGACAGGGTTATATGGCTACACCTTC
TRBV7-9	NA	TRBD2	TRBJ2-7	CASSRIGLAGTSYEQYF	TGTGCCAGCAGCCGAATCGGACTAGCGGGGACCTCCTACGAGCAGTACTTC
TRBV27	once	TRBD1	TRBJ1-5	CASSFQGTVGQPQHF	TGTGCCAGCAGTTTCCAAGGGACAGTGGGGCAGCCCCAGCATTTT
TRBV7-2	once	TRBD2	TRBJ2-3	CASSRSGRGTDTQYF	TGTGCCAGCAGCCGGAGCGGGAGGGGGACAGATACGCAGTATTTT
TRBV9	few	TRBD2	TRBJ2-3	CASSVVAGGPTDTQYF	TGTGCCAGCAGCGTAGTGGCGGGAGGGCCCACAGATACGCAGTATTTT
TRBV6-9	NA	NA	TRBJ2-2	CASSFLKATGELFF	TGTGCCAGCAGTTTCCTCAAAGCCACCGGGGAGCTGTTTTTT
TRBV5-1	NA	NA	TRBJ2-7	CASSPGLKGGEQYF	TGCGCCAGCAGCCCGGGCCTCAAAGGTGGCGAGCAGTACTTC
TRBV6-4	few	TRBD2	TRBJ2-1	CASSAGLAGGDEQFF	TGTGCCAGCAGTGCAGGACTAGCGGGAGGGGATGAGCAGTTCTTC
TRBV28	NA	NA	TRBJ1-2	CASSLPGGHGRWPNYGYTF	TGTGCCAGCAGTCTCCCGGGGGGGCATGGACGATGGCCCAACTATGGCTACACCTTC
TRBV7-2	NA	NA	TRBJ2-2	CAGSYRTGTGELFF	TGTGCCGGCAGCTACCGGACGGGGACCGGGGAGCTGTTTTTT
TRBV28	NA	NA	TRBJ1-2	CASSLVPNGYGYTF	TGTGCCAGCAGTTTGGTGCCAAATGGGTATGGCTACACCTTC
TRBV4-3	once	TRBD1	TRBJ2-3	CASSQGTGVFDTQYF	TGCGCCAGCAGCCAAGGGACAGGGGTTTTCGATACGCAGTATTTT
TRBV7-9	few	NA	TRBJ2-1	CASSIYAEQFF	TGTGCCAGCAGCATCTATGCTGAGCAGTTCTTC
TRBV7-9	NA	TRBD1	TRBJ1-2	CASSLATRQGRHGYTF	TGTGCCAGCAGCTTAGCGACCCGACAGGGAAGGCATGGCTACACCTTC
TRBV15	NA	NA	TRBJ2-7	CATSREGVSYEQYF	TGTGCCACCAGCAGAGAGGGGGTGTCCTACGAGCAGTACTTC
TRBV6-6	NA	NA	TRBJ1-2	CASRGRAGGYTF	TGTGCCAGCAGGGGGAGGGCCGGTGGCTACACCTTC
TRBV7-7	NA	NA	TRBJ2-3	CASSLRGTTDTQYF	TGTGCCAGCAGCTTAAGGGGGACGACAGATACGCAGTATTTT
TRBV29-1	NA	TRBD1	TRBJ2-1	CSVETNGQGANEQFF	TGCAGCGTTGAAACGAATGGACAGGGGGCGAATGAGCAGTTCTTC
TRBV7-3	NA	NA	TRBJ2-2	CASGAGPNTGELFF	TGTGCCAGCGGGGCAGGACCCAACACCGGGGAGCTGTTTTTT
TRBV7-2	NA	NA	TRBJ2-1	CASSLWGDHNEQFF	TGTGCCAGCAGCTTATGGGGGGATCACAATGAGCAGTTCTTC
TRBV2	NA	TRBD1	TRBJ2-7	CASEQGGSSYEQYF	TGTGCCAGCGAACAGGGGGGCAGCTCCTACGAGCAGTACTTC
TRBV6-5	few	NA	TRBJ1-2	CASSYFSAYGYTF	TGTGCCAGCAGTTACTTCAGCGCCTATGGCTACACCTTC
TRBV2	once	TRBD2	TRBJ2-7	CASSRLAGGRSSYEQYF	TGTGCCAGCAGTAGACTAGCGGGAGGCCGAAGCTCCTACGAGCAGTACTTC
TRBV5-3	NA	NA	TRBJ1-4	CARRTARELQPNRVTNEKLFF	TGTGCCAGAAGAACGGCCCGAGAGTTACAGCCGAACAGGGTAACTAATGAAAAACTGTTTTTT
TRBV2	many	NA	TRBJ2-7	CASSNSYEQYF	TGTGCCAGCAGCAACTCCTACGAGCAGTACTTC
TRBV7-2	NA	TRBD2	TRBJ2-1	CASSFLAGGYDEQFF	TGTGCCAGCAGCTTTCTCGCGGGGGGTTATGATGAGCAGTTCTTC
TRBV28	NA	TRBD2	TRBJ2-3	CASSLAGLAGDADTQYF	TGTGCCAGCAGTTTAGCCGGACTAGCGGGAGACGCAGATACGCAGTATTTT
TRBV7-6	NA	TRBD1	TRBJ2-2	CASSFGQGGNTGELFF	TGTGCCAGCAGCTTTGGACAGGGCGGGAACACCGGGGAGCTGTTTTTT
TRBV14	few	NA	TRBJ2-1	CASSQVPLAGEQFF	TGTGCCAGCAGCCAAGTCCCACTAGCTGGTGAGCAGTTCTTC
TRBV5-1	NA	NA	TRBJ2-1	CASSLEGRGSYNEQFF	TGCGCCAGCAGCTTGGAGGGCCGGGGGTCCTACAATGAGCAGTTCTTC
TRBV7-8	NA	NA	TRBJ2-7	CASSLGGSISYEQYF	TGTGCCAGCAGCTTAGGGGGATCCATCTCCTACGAGCAGTACTTC
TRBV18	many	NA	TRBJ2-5	CASSPNPQETQYF	TGTGCCAGCTCACCAAACCCCCAAGAGACCCAGTACTTC
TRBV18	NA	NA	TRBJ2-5	CASSIGGETQYF	TGTGCCAGCTCCATCGGGGGAGAGACCCAGTACTTC
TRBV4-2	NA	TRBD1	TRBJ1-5	CASSQEDRESQPQHF	TGTGCCAGCAGCCAAGAAGACAGGGAGAGTCAGCCCCAGCATTTT
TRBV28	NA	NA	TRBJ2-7	CASTPGRNYEQYF	TGTGCCAGCACTCCCGGACGGAACTACGAGCAGTACTTC
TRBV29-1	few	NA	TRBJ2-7	CSGGLMGGEQYF	TGCAGCGGGGGTTTGATGGGAGGCGAGCAGTACTTC
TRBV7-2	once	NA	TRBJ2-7	CASSLVGGQYF	TGTGCCAGCAGCTTAGTAGGAGGGCAGTACTTC